A selection of T cell receptor beta chains follows, all from one sample in a study of T cell repertoires in cytomegalovirus infection. TCRdb called the reads again in MiXCR, with one record for every CDR3 protein. In the table there are roughly 600,000 distinct CDR3 sequences, 20% to 30% of which are singletons. The sample comprised CD8+ T cells from PBMCs. These receptors came from a human donor in good health (CMV status not recorded). Some clones in this sample may be carry-over from other donors' samples. The CDR3 runs from the conserved cysteine through the conserved F or W. The D gene is left open where the match is weak. Clone sizes are given selectively: once, few, many, or a class where the clone is expanded.

d_call: -; v_call: TRBV7-2; j_call: TRBJ1-5; clone_size: many; cdr3_nt: TGTGCCAGCAGCTTTGTGAAGGAGGAATTGCAGCCCCAGCATTTT; cdr3_aa: CASSFVKEELQPQHF
d_call: TRBD1; v_call: TRBV18; j_call: TRBJ2-1; clone_size: -; cdr3_nt: TGTGCCAGCTGGGACAGTGACAATGAGCAGTTCTTC; cdr3_aa: CASWDSDNEQFF
d_call: -; v_call: TRBV12-3/TRBV12-4; j_call: TRBJ2-2; clone_size: -; cdr3_nt: TGTGCCAGCAGTCCCAGACGGGTCAGCGGGGAGCTGTTTTTT; cdr3_aa: CASSPRRVSGELFF
d_call: TRBD1; v_call: TRBV19; j_call: TRBJ2-2; clone_size: few; cdr3_nt: TGTGCCAGTACCCCTCTGGTGCAGGGGGATTCGGAGCTGTTTTTT; cdr3_aa: CASTPLVQGDSELFF
d_call: -; v_call: TRBV6-1; j_call: TRBJ2-1; clone_size: -; cdr3_nt: TGTGCCAGCAAAGCAGGAGACAATGAGCAGTTCTTC; cdr3_aa: CASKAGDNEQFF
d_call: -; v_call: TRBV7-6; j_call: TRBJ2-3; clone_size: many; cdr3_nt: TGTGCCAGCAGCTTAGCGGCCAGTAGTTACACAGATACGCAGTATTTT; cdr3_aa: CASSLAASSYTDTQYF
d_call: TRBD1; v_call: TRBV2; j_call: TRBJ2-1; clone_size: few; cdr3_nt: TGTGCCAGTGAGACAGGGGGCTTCAATGAGCAGTTCTTC; cdr3_aa: CASETGGFNEQFF
d_call: -; v_call: TRBV4-1; j_call: TRBJ1-1; clone_size: few; cdr3_nt: TGCGCCAGCAGCCAAGGGTTGGGTGCGGTGAACACTGAAGCTTTCTTT; cdr3_aa: CASSQGLGAVNTEAFF
d_call: TRBD2; v_call: TRBV10-2; j_call: TRBJ2-7; clone_size: once; cdr3_nt: TGCGCCAGCTCTTGGGGGGGGACCTACGAGCAGTACTTC; cdr3_aa: CASSWGGTYEQYF
d_call: -; v_call: TRBV7-8; j_call: TRBJ2-1; clone_size: many; cdr3_nt: TGTGCCAGCAGCCCGGGGGGGGACAGCAATGAGCAGTTCTTC; cdr3_aa: CASSPGGDSNEQFF
d_call: TRBD1; v_call: TRBV20-1; j_call: TRBJ2-1; clone_size: -; cdr3_nt: TGCAGTGCTAGAGACCCGGGACAGGCACGCTCCTACAATGAGCAGTTCTTC; cdr3_aa: CSARDPGQARSYNEQFF
d_call: -; v_call: TRBV28; j_call: TRBJ2-7; clone_size: -; cdr3_nt: TGTGCCAGCAGTCTAGAAGTTTCCTACGAGCAGTACTTC; cdr3_aa: CASSLEVSYEQYF
d_call: -; v_call: TRBV6-6; j_call: TRBJ2-5; clone_size: few; cdr3_nt: TGTGCCAGCAGTTGGGTTTCGACGGAGACCCAGTACTTC; cdr3_aa: CASSWVSTETQYF
d_call: TRBD1; v_call: TRBV27; j_call: TRBJ1-5; clone_size: -; cdr3_nt: TGTGCCAACTCCTTGGGACAGGGCGGCAATCAGCCCCAGCATTTT; cdr3_aa: CANSLGQGGNQPQHF
d_call: -; v_call: TRBV7-2; j_call: TRBJ2-3; clone_size: few; cdr3_nt: TGTGCCAGCAGCTTAAACTTGAGGGGAACGGGGGGCACAGATACGCAGTATTTT; cdr3_aa: CASSLNLRGTGGTDTQYF
d_call: -; v_call: TRBV2; j_call: TRBJ2-1; clone_size: -; cdr3_nt: TGTGCCAGCGTTAGCATTCGCAATGAGCAGTTCTTC; cdr3_aa: CASVSIRNEQFF
d_call: -; v_call: TRBV27; j_call: TRBJ2-6; clone_size: -; cdr3_nt: TGTGCCAGCCGGTTGGGAACAGGGGCCAACGTCCTGACTTTC; cdr3_aa: CASRLGTGANVLTF
d_call: -; v_call: TRBV12-3/TRBV12-4; j_call: TRBJ1-1; clone_size: -; cdr3_nt: TGTGCCAGCAGGACCGGGACATATAACACTGAAGCTTTCTTT; cdr3_aa: CASRTGTYNTEAFF
d_call: TRBD1; v_call: TRBV20-1; j_call: TRBJ2-2; clone_size: -; cdr3_nt: TGCAGTGCTAGAGATTTCGGACAGGCAACCGGGGAGCTGTTTTTT; cdr3_aa: CSARDFGQATGELFF
d_call: -; v_call: TRBV12-3/TRBV12-4; j_call: TRBJ2-4; clone_size: few; cdr3_nt: TGTGCCAGCAGTTTACACCCAGTAGCCAAAAACATTCAGTACTTC; cdr3_aa: CASSLHPVAKNIQYF
d_call: TRBD2; v_call: TRBV10-3; j_call: TRBJ2-7; clone_size: -; cdr3_nt: TGTGCCATCAGTGTCGGACTAGCGGGAACCTCCTACGAGCAGTACTTC; cdr3_aa: CAISVGLAGTSYEQYF